One sample yielded the 20 T cell receptor beta chains listed below, sequenced in a study of T cell responses to AZD1222 COVID-19 vaccine. Sequencing was performed with immunoSEQ multiplex PCR; in TCRdb, only in-frame clones are kept and a portion is missing. The table has about 76,000 clones, approximately 80% seen once; the top ten hold 27%. Specimen: peripheral blood, collected 28 days after the second dose of the MenACWY control vaccine. Receptors were obtained from an adult who received the MenACWY meningococcal vaccine as a control.

The gene calls are TRBV5-4 and TRBJ2-7, with D possibly TRBD1 on 6 matching bases. Germline CDR1 SGHNT, CDR2 YYREEE (reference sequence). The CDR3 sequence is 15 residues long. Trimming shortened V by 4 bases and J by 7 bases, and 21 bases separated the two germline ends. The CDR3 coding sequence is TGTGCCAGCAGCCCCGGGACACTTGCCCGAGGGGAGCAGTACTTC. This codes for CASSPGTLARGEQYF.

V and J are TRBV7-9 and TRBJ1-3; TRBD1 might be the D (5 bases). Trimming cost V 4 bases and J 1 base, with 11 bases left between them. Germline CDR1 is SEHNR and CDR2 is FQNEAQ (reference sequence). This CDR3 is 15 amino acids long. Here the CDR3 reads CASSYQGGSGNTIYF. The CDR3 DNA follows: TGTGCCAGCAGCTATCAGGGAGGGTCTGGAAACACCATATATTTT. Complete variable domain (other parts from reference TRBV7-9 and TRBJ1-3): DTGVSQNPRHKITKRGQNVTFRCDPISEHNRLYWYRQTLGQGPEFLTYFQNEAQLEKSRLLSDRFSAERPKGSFSTLEIQRTEQGDSAMYLCASSYQGGSGNTIYFGEGSWLTVV.

Details on this clone: One end of the junction is discordant with germline, which a read error may explain. The V call is TRBV4-3, the J call TRBJ1-1; no clear D. The germline V gene encodes CDR1 LGHNA and CDR2 YSLEER. The CDR3 has 14 residues. CDR3 nucleotide sequence: TGCGCCAGCAGCCAAGATAGGTCAGATAGGATTCTCCTCTTT. Its translation is CASSQDRSDRILLF.

The chain combines TRBV7-3 with TRBJ2-1, with a weak D call TRBD2 (5 bases). Germline CDR1 and CDR2: SGHTA and FQGTGA. V gave up 2 bases and J gave up 5 bases, with 7 bases separating them. The CDR3 runs to 13 residues. The DNA of the CDR3 is TGTGCCAGCAGCTTAGGACTGAACAATGAGCAGTTCTTC. Its translation is CASSLGLNNEQFF. The full variable domain, with the rest looked up from reference TRBV7-3 and TRBJ2-1, is GAGVSQTPSNKVTEKGKYVELRCDPISGHTALYWYRQSLGQGPEFLIYFQGTGAADDSGLPNDRFFAVRPEGSVSTLKIQRTERGDSAVYLCASSLGLNNEQFFGPGTRLTVL.

The gene calls are TRBV2 and TRBJ1-5; possible D gene TRBD1, 6 bases. The V gene lost 4 bases and the J gene lost 6 bases, with 16 bases spanning the gap. The length of the CDR3 is 15 residues. CDR1 and CDR2 from the germline V gene are SNHLY and FYNNEI. The CDR3 here is CASSVGGGIGQPQHF. Written as DNA, the CDR3 is TGTGCCAGCAGTGTAGGAGGGGGAATAGGTCAGCCCCAGCATTTT.

J is TRBJ2-3 and V is TRBV5-3; D is perhaps TRBD2 (5 bases). TRBV5-3 is identified as an open reading frame with a role that is uncertain. V lost 0 bases to trimming and J lost 5 bases, with 10 bases between them. The CDR3 extends over 14 amino acids. The CDR3 sequence is CARSLVGGGDTQYF. CDR3 DNA sequence: TGTGCCAGAAGCTTGGTCGGAGGCGGAGATACGCAGTATTTT.

The chain links TRBV19 to TRBJ2-1; 7 nucleotides line up with TRBD1. The length of the CDR3 is 15 residues. Germline assignment: CDR1 LNHDA and CDR2 SQIVND (reference sequence). V was pared by 5 bases and J by 1 base, with 5 bases of the junction left unmatched. This CDR3 reads CASSGDRSSYNEQFF. CDR3 coding DNA: TGTGCCAGTAGTGGGGACAGATCTTCCTACAATGAGCAGTTCTTC.

The rearrangement links TRBV11-2 to TRBJ1-1; TRBD1 might be the D (5 bases). Germline V gene sequence: CDR1 SGHAT, CDR2 FQNNGV. Trimming pared 5 bases from V and 8 bases from J, leaving 18 bases between. This CDR3 contains 14 residues. CDR3 in DNA: TGTGCCAGCAGCCCCTCGGGGGGTTCAAACGAAGCTTTCTTT. Its protein product is CASSPSGGSNEAFF.

The rearrangement joins TRBV27 to TRBJ2-6; 10 positions match TRBD1. The CDR3 covers 15 residues. Trimming removed 10 bases from V and 0 bases from J; junction bases left unmatched: 3. The V gene's germline CDR1 is MNHEY and CDR2 SMNVEV (reference sequence). CDR3 nucleotides: TGTGCCACAAGACAGGGGGCCTCTGGGGCCAACGTCCTGACTTTC. This gives the protein CATRQGASGANVLTF. Full variable domain (remainder filled in from reference TRBV27 and TRBJ2-6): EAQVTQNPRYLITVTGKKLTVTCSQNMNHEYMSWYRQDPGLGLRQIYYSMNVEVTDKGDVPEGYKVSRKEKRNFPLILESPSPNQTSLYFCATRQGASGANVLTFGAGSRLTVL.

This chain links TRBV7-3 with TRBJ2-6; D not certain. This CDR3 is 15 amino acids long. Looked up from germline, CDR1 is SGHTA and CDR2 is FQGTGA. Trimming cost V 1 base and J 4 bases, with 8 bases left between them. For the CDR3, the DNA is TGTGCCAGCAGCTTAAGTCCGGGCGGGGCCAACGTCCTGACTTTC. Translating it yields CASSLSPGGANVLTF.

The genes are TRBV21-1 and TRBJ2-3. TRBV21-1 is labeled a pseudogene. This CDR3 has 16 amino acids. In DNA, the CDR3 is TGTGCCAGCAGCAAAGAAGGGAAGGGTGGTCCAGATACGCAGTATTTT. Translated, it gives CASSKEGKGGPDTQYF.

The chain joins TRBV2 to TRBJ1-1; D gene unclear. Germline V gives CDR1 SNHLY, CDR2 FYNNEI. V was clipped by 6 bases and J by 5 bases, with 16 bases between them. This CDR3 is 14 amino acids long. Here the CDR3 reads CASSSRTLGTEAFF. CDR3 in DNA: TGTGCCAGCAGCTCTAGGACCCTCGGAACTGAAGCTTTCTTT. The full variable domain, completed using reference TRBV2 and TRBJ1-1, is EPEVTQTPSHQVTQMGQEVILRCVPISNHLYFYWYRQILGQKVEFLVSFYNNEISEKSEIFDDQFSVERPDGSNFTLKIRSTKLEDSAMYFCASSSRTLGTEAFFGQGTRLTVV.

The chain has TRBV6-2 or TRBV6-3 and TRBJ2-7; D is possibly TRBD1 or TRBD2 (5 bases each). The germline V gene encodes CDR1 MNHEY and CDR2 SVGEGT. Trimming took 0 bases from V and 5 from J, leaving 8 bases between them. The CDR3 consists of 13 residues. In nucleotides, the CDR3 is TGTGCCAGCAGTTACTCTGGGGGAAACGAGCAGTACTTC. As protein: CASSYSGGNEQYF.

The rearrangement links TRBV7-2 to TRBJ1-2; D gene unclear. CDR3 length: 13 amino acids. Deletions cut 1 base from V and 0 bases from J, with 3 bases between. Germline V gene sequence: CDR1 SGHTA, CDR2 FQGNSA. The CDR3 spells CASSLDTNYGYTF. In nucleotides, the CDR3 is TGTGCCAGCAGCTTAGACACTAACTATGGCTACACCTTC.

V is TRBV28 and J is TRBJ1-3; D call uncertain. V lost 8 bases and J lost 1, with 12 bases in between. The CDR3 has 14 amino acids. Germline CDR1 MDHEN, CDR2 SYDVKM. The CDR3 nucleotides are TGTGCCAGCGGATTCCTACGATCTGGAAACACCATATATTTT. It yields the protein CASGFLRSGNTIYF.

The chain combines TRBV27 with TRBJ1-1; D may be TRBD1 (6 bases). Trimming took off 5 bases at V and 0 bases at J, with 16 bases between the two ends. The germline V gene encodes CDR1 MNHEY and CDR2 SMNVEV (reference sequence). The CDR3 extends over 16 amino acids. The CDR3 is CASSPQGLGVNTEAFF. In nucleotides, the CDR3 is TGTGCCAGCAGTCCCCAGGGGCTCGGGGTGAACACTGAAGCTTTCTTT.

The chain recombines TRBV4-3 with TRBJ2-7; D is possibly TRBD1 (5 bases). The CDR3 is made up of 15 amino acids. The germline CDR1 and CDR2 sequences are LGHNA and YSLEER. The V end was cut by 0 bases, the J end by 3 bases, with 12 bases between. The CDR3 sequence: CASSQERDSLYEQYF. Written as DNA, the CDR3 is TGCGCCAGCAGCCAAGAGCGAGACAGCCTCTACGAGCAGTACTTC.

V and J are TRBV6-5 and TRBJ1-2; the match to TRBD1 covers 7 bases. From germline, CDR1 is MNHEY and CDR2 SVGAGI. V shed 5 bases and J 6 bases; nucleotides not matched to a gene: 6. The CDR3 spans 13 residues. CDR3 protein: CASSKTGIDGYTF. The CDR3 DNA follows: TGTGCCAGCAGTAAGACAGGGATAGATGGCTACACCTTC.

This chain connects TRBV7-2 to TRBJ1-1; TRBD1 matches at 8 bases. The V gene end was trimmed by 5 bases and the J gene end by 4 bases; junction bases not matched to a gene: 6. The CDR3 covers 14 residues. CDR1 and CDR2 from the germline V gene are SGHTA and FQGNSA. The CDR3 region is CASSLGQGVTEAFF. CDR3 DNA sequence: TGTGCCAGCAGCCTTGGACAGGGCGTCACTGAAGCTTTCTTT.

This clone appeared a single time. This sequence joins TRBV29-1 and TRBJ2-2, with TRBD2 identical over 11 bases. The germline CDR1 and CDR2 sequences are SQVTM and ANQGSEA. This CDR3 is built from 15 residues. V shed 6 bases, J shed 5 bases, and the junction held 8 bases outside the gene matches. This CDR3 reads CSVGGLAGGTGELFF. DNA of the CDR3: TGCAGCGTGGGGGGCCTAGCGGGAGGTACCGGGGAGCTGTTTTTT.